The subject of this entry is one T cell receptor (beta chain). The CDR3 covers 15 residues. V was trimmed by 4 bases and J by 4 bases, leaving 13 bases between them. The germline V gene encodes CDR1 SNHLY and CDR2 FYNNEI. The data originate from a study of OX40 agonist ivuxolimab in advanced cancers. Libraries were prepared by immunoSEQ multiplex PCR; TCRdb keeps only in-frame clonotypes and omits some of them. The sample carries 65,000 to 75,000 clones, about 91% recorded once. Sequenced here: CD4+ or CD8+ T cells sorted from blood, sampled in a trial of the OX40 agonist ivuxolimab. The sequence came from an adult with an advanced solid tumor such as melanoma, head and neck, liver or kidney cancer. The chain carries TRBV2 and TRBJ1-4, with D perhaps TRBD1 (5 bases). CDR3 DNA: TGTGCCAGCAGTGTTGGGGGGTTGGGTAATGAAAAACTGTTTTTT. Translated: CASSVGGLGNEKLFF.